This T cell receptor beta chain was retrieved from a study of OX40 agonist ivuxolimab in advanced cancers. The CDR3 is 15 residues long. Germline-derived CDR1 and CDR2 are LGHNA and YSLEER. The V end was cut by 0 bases, the J end by 1 base, with 10 bases between. Turning to this clone: Its antigen is as yet unknown.

Study-level results: Antigen specificity was not determined for the expanded peripheral T cells.

Profiling relied on immunoSEQ multiplex PCR, and the TCRdb table lists in-frame clones only, not all of them. Of 75,000 to 95,000 clones in the sample, under 95% were seen once. The rearrangement joins TRBV4-3 to TRBJ2-7, with D possibly matching TRBD2 (5 bases). The sample here was CD4+ or CD8+ T cells sorted from blood, taken in a trial of the OX40 agonist ivuxolimab. This clonotype was sampled from an adult with an advanced solid tumor such as melanoma, head and neck, liver or kidney cancer. The CDR3 DNA sequence: TGCGCCAGCAGCCAAGAAATGTCGGGATCCTACGAGCAGTACTTC. This translates into CASSQEMSGSYEQYF.